These 25 T cell receptor beta chains were sequenced from one sample in a study of technical replicates of blood from a handful of donors. TCRdb's table, derived via immunoSEQ multiplex PCR, lists solely in-frame clones and lacks some. The sample has about 85,000 clones, 94% seen once. Sequenced material: T cells isolated from PBMCs. The receptors shown here come from a human donor in good health.

The chain has TRBV7-9 and TRBJ1-2, with D unclear. CDR3 length equals 13 residues. V was pared by 5 bases and J by 7 bases, with 14 bases between. Germline assignment: CDR1 SEHNR and CDR2 FQNEAQ (reference sequence). The CDR3 here is CASSPYTQVGYTF. In DNA, the CDR3 is TGTGCCAGCAGCCCTTACACCCAGGTTGGCTACACCTTC.

The V and J genes are TRBV5-4 and TRBJ1-2, with D perhaps matching TRBD1 (6 bases). From germline, CDR1 is SGHNT and CDR2 YYREEE (reference sequence). The V end lost 3 bases, the J end lost 4 bases, and 19 bases lay between the germline ends. The CDR3 contains 16 residues. The CDR3 DNA reads TGTGCCAGCAGCTCAGCTAAGGCTGGGGGCTTCTATGGCTACACCTTC. Encoded protein: CASSSAKAGGFYGYTF.

The CDR3 spells CASSPDRMNTEAFF. CDR3 coding DNA: TGTGCCAGCAGCCCGGACAGAATGAACACTGAAGCTTTCTTT. The rearrangement joins TRBV5-6 to TRBJ1-1, with D possibly TRBD1 on 6 matching bases. The CDR3 contains 14 residues. CDR1 is SGHDT and CDR2 is YYEEEE in the germline V gene. V shed 4 bases and J shed 0 bases, with 10 bases lying between them.

J is TRBJ2-3 and V is TRBV5-1; TRBD2 matches at 11 bases. The ends lost 3 bases at V and 0 bases at J; junction bases unmatched: 3. Per germline, CDR1 SGHRS and CDR2 YFSETQ. The CDR3 consists of 16 residues. The CDR3 loop reads CASSSGLAESTDTQYF. As DNA, the CDR3 is TGCGCCAGCAGCTCGGGACTAGCGGAAAGCACAGATACGCAGTATTTT. Full variable domain (outside the CDR3, taken from reference TRBV5-1 and TRBJ2-3): KAGVTQTPRYLIKTRGQQVTLSCSPISGHRSVSWYQQTPGQGLQFLFEYFSETQRNKGNFPGRFSGRQFSNSRSEMNVSTLELGDSALYLCASSSGLAESTDTQYFGPGTRLTVL.

The chain carries TRBV7-8 and TRBJ1-6, with unresolved D. The CDR3 consists of 17 residues. Trimming took off 2 bases at V and 4 bases at J, with 15 bases between the two ends. Germline lookup yields CDR1 SGHVS and CDR2 FQNEAQ. In nucleotides, the CDR3 is TGTGCCAGCAGCTTATTAGCGGGATGGGATTATAATTCACCCCTCCACTTT. It specifies CASSLLAGWDYNSPLHF.

The chain carries TRBV11-1 and TRBJ2-7; 10 nucleotides line up with TRBD1. The CDR3 contains 15 residues. Germline CDR1 and CDR2: SGHAT and FQDESV (reference sequence). V gave up 5 bases and J gave up 3 bases; unmatched junction bases: 7. CDR3 in amino acids: CASSPGTGDFYEQYF. CDR3 nucleotide sequence: TGTGCCAGCAGCCCGGGGACAGGGGATTTCTACGAGCAGTACTTC.

This rearrangement joins TRBV29-1 to TRBJ2-2; D gene uncertain. Germline V gene sequence: CDR1 SQVTM, CDR2 ANQGSEA. V was pared by 4 bases and J by 4 bases, with 10 bases between. The CDR3 consists of 13 residues. CDR3: CSVGQALTGELFF. CDR3 bases: TGCAGCGTTGGGCAGGCCCTCACCGGGGAGCTGTTTTTT.

The chain uses TRBV6-5 and TRBJ2-1; tentatively, D is TRBD2 (5 bases). CDR1 and CDR2 (germline): MNHEY, SVGAGI. Trimming took 0 bases from V and 9 from J, leaving 15 bases between them. The CDR3 is 15 amino acids. Here the CDR3 reads CASSYSGIPRGEQFF. The CDR3 nucleotides read TGTGCCAGCAGTTACTCGGGGATCCCTCGGGGTGAGCAGTTCTTC.

The rearrangement uses TRBV25-1 and TRBJ2-1, with TRBD2 identical over 8 bases. With V trimmed by 5 bases and J by 2 bases, 5 bases remained unmatched. This CDR3 has 15 amino acids. Germline loops: CDR1 MGHDK, CDR2 SYGVNS. This CDR3 reads CASSKLAEPYNEQFF. The CDR3 region has the DNA TGTGCCAGCAGTAAACTAGCGGAACCCTACAATGAGCAGTTCTTC.

The rearrangement joins TRBV30 to TRBJ2-5; tentatively, D is TRBD2 (6 bases). Germline V gene data show CDR1 as GTSNPN and CDR2 as SVGIG (reference sequence). The V and J ends lost 1 base and 2 bases respectively, with 11 bases between them. The CDR3 loop spans 14 amino acids. CDR3 sequence reads: CAWSGGASQETQYF. As DNA, the CDR3 is TGTGCCTGGAGTGGCGGGGCGAGTCAAGAGACCCAGTACTTC. The full variable domain, rest sourced from reference TRBV30 and TRBJ2-5, is SQTIHQWPATLVQPVGSPLSLECTVEGTSNPNLYWYRQAAGRGLQLLFYSVGIGQISSEVPQNLSASRPQDRQFILSSKKLLLSDSGFYLCAWSGGASQETQYFGPGTRLLVL.

V usage is TRBV9 and J usage is TRBJ2-7; 8 nucleotides align to TRBD2. This CDR3 contains 15 residues. CDR1 is SGDLS, CDR2 YYNGEE, per germline. Germline trimming cut 3 bases from V and 1 base from J; bases unmatched to any gene: 6. As DNA, the CDR3 is TGTGCCAGCAGCGAGAGCGGGAGTAATTCCTACGAGCAGTACTTC. It is translated as CASSESGSNSYEQYF.

The count of this clone is one. V and J are TRBV7-2 and TRBJ2-5; D gene ambiguous. Germline-derived CDR1 and CDR2 are SGHTA and FQGNSA. Trimming removed 0 bases at V and 2 bases at J, with 13 bases between. This CDR3 is 16 amino acids long. Here the CDR3 reads CASSLAPARPQETQYF. For the CDR3, the DNA is TGTGCCAGCAGCTTAGCCCCTGCTAGACCTCAAGAGACCCAGTACTTC.

The CDR3 sequence: CASPFTKGESAQTTNEKLFF. The CDR3 DNA follows: TGCGCCAGCCCTTTCACAAAAGGCGAAAGCGCTCAAACAACTAATGAAAAACTGTTTTTT. The chain uses TRBV23-1 and TRBJ1-4; D is undetermined. TRBV23-1 is filed as an ORF, its function uncertain. V was cut by 8 bases and J by 0 bases, with 28 bases left in between. This CDR3 is 20 amino acids long.

V usage is TRBV11-2 and J usage is TRBJ1-3, with unresolved D. V lost 2 bases and J lost 2, with 13 bases in between. The CDR3 runs to 16 residues. Germline CDR1 and CDR2: SGHAT and FQNNGV. CDR3 region: CASSLRRGTAGNTIYF. As DNA, the CDR3 is TGTGCCAGCAGCTTACGGCGGGGTACCGCTGGAAACACCATATATTTT.

The chain uses TRBV5-5 and TRBJ2-7, with D perhaps matching TRBD2 (6 bases). The V end was cut by 5 bases, the J end by 6 bases, with 15 bases between. The germline V gene encodes CDR1 SGHKS and CDR2 YYEKEE (reference sequence). CDR3 length equals 13 residues. The CDR3 DNA sequence: TGTGCCAGCAGGAAGGACTACACGCGCGAGCAGTACTTC. It translates to CASRKDYTREQYF.

The chain uses TRBV18 and TRBJ1-5; D is possibly TRBD1 (5 bases). The germline V and J ends were trimmed by 2 bases and 2 bases, with 16 bases remaining between them. This CDR3 is 17 amino acids long. CDR1 is KGHSH and CDR2 is LQKENI in the germline V gene. The CDR3: CASSPGVGGSGNQPQHF. CDR3 coding DNA: TGTGCCAGCTCACCAGGGGTTGGGGGGTCCGGCAATCAGCCCCAGCATTTT.

This clone showed up just once. This chain joins TRBV19 and TRBJ2-7; 9 bases are shared with TRBD1. V was clipped by 7 bases and J by 3 bases; unmatched bases: 7. The CDR3 is made up of 14 amino acids. Germline V lookup: CDR1 LNHDA, CDR2 SQIVND (reference sequence). DNA for the CDR3: TGTGCCAGTAATCCGGGACAGGGCATCTACGAGCAGTACTTC. Encoded protein: CASNPGQGIYEQYF.

The rearrangement uses TRBV5-1 and TRBJ1-2; D is unclear. CDR1 SGHRS and CDR2 YFSETQ come from the germline V gene. V gave up 0 bases and J gave up 8 bases, with 11 bases separating them. The CDR3 is 13 residues long. The CDR3 region is CASSLAGRSGYTF. The CDR3 DNA reads TGCGCCAGCAGCTTGGCGGGTCGAAGCGGCTACACCTTC. Full variable domain (remainder filled in from reference TRBV5-1 and TRBJ1-2): KAGVTQTPRYLIKTRGQQVTLSCSPISGHRSVSWYQQTPGQGLQFLFEYFSETQRNKGNFPGRFSGRQFSNSRSEMNVSTLELGDSALYLCASSLAGRSGYTFGSGTRLTVV.

The V gene is TRBV19, the J gene TRBJ1-1; D may be TRBD1 (6 bases). Germline assignment: CDR1 LNHDA and CDR2 SQIVND (reference sequence). V lost 3 bases and J 8 bases, leaving 16 bases between the germline ends. This CDR3 has 14 amino acids. The CDR3 nucleotides are TGTGCCAGTAGTATGAGAGGTAACGGACAGGAAGCTTTCTTT. Amino acids: CASSMRGNGQEAFF.

The chain uses TRBV11-2 and TRBJ1-1; 7 positions agree with TRBD1. The ends lost 4 bases at V and 3 bases at J; junction bases unmatched: 8. The V gene's germline CDR1 is SGHAT and CDR2 FQNNGV. This CDR3 is 15 amino acids long. The CDR3 DNA reads TGTGCCAGCAGCTCCTTAATACAGGGGTACACTGAAGCTTTCTTT. Encoded protein: CASSSLIQGYTEAFF.

The chain couples TRBV7-8 to TRBJ2-1, with TRBD1 identical over 9 bases. J gave up 6 bases and V 2 bases, and 26 bases lay outside the gene matches. From germline, CDR1 is SGHVS and CDR2 FQNEAQ. This CDR3 contains 22 residues. This CDR3 is CASSLRTGDRPISTTISNEQFF. The CDR3 nucleotides read TGTGCCAGCAGCTTACGGACAGGGGATCGCCCGATCTCCACCACGATCTCCAATGAGCAGTTCTTC.

The chain has TRBV5-1 and TRBJ2-7; D is undetermined. Germline-derived CDR1 and CDR2 are SGHRS and YFSETQ. The CDR3 runs to 12 residues. V dropped 0 bases and J dropped 4 bases, with 5 bases sitting between them. CDR3 in DNA: TGCGCCAGCAGCTTGGCCCCATACGAGCAGTACTTC. The encoded protein is CASSLAPYEQYF. The full variable domain, in which reference TRBV5-1 and TRBJ2-7 provide the parts outside the CDR3, is KAGVTQTPRYLIKTRGQQVTLSCSPISGHRSVSWYQQTPGQGLQFLFEYFSETQRNKGNFPGRFSGRQFSNSRSEMNVSTLELGDSALYLCASSLAPYEQYFGPGTRLTVT.

This clone has just one count. The chain is built from TRBV9 and TRBJ1-1; the D is unclear. This CDR3 comprises 15 residues. V shed 2 bases and J shed 6 bases, with 17 bases lying between them. Looked up from germline, CDR1 is SGDLS and CDR2 is YYNGEE. The CDR3 loop reads CASSVRPSPYPEAFF. CDR3 nucleotide sequence: TGTGCCAGCAGCGTGAGGCCGTCGCCATACCCTGAAGCTTTCTTT. Full variable domain (remainder filled in from reference TRBV9 and TRBJ1-1): DSGVTQTPKHLITATGQRVTLRCSPRSGDLSVYWYQQSLDQGLQFLIQYYNGEERAKGNILERFSAQQFPDLHSELNLSSLELGDSALYFCASSVRPSPYPEAFFGQGTRLTVV.

The chain is built from TRBV27 and TRBJ2-1; 9 bases align to TRBD2. CDR1 and CDR2 (germline): MNHEY, SMNVEV (reference sequence). Unmatched junction bases numbered 13, after V lost 6 bases and J lost 7 bases. The CDR3 totals 16 residues. The CDR3: CASRGSGRPILNEQFF. For the CDR3, the DNA is TGTGCCAGCAGAGGGAGCGGGAGGCCCATTTTGAATGAGCAGTTCTTC.

The V gene is TRBV5-1, the J gene TRBJ2-1; 8 nucleotides agree with TRBD2. Germline assignment: CDR1 SGHRS and CDR2 YFSETQ. The CDR3 sequence is 19 residues long. Trimming cost V 0 bases and J 6 bases; bases outside gene matches: 17. CDR3 loop: CASSLAGVAGGGYSNEQFF. As DNA, the CDR3 is TGCGCCAGCAGCTTGGCCGGGGTGGCGGGGGGTGGATATAGCAATGAGCAGTTCTTC.